This is a list of T cell receptor beta chains from one sample in a study of cytomegalovirus exposure and HLA in healthy donors. The assay was immunoSEQ multiplex PCR, and TCRdb's table has in-frame clones only and misses some. The sample holds about 120,000 clones, 65% to 85% seen once. The sequenced sample was PBMCs. These receptor sequences come from a man aged 50-60 years in good health and CMV-seropositive. Both conserved end residues are trimmed from each CDR3. A D gene is named only where the DNA matches it firmly. Some rows mark clone size as missing; the rest say once, few, many or name a class of expanded clone.

clone size,CDR3 length,D gene,V gene,CDR3 protein
-,15,TRBD2,TRBV5-1,ASSRDDKREIYNEQF
few,12,-,TRBV19,ASSDGNWSDEQF
-,11,TRBD1,TRBV27,ASRDRVANGYT
-,13,-,TRBV6-5,ASSSSGEINYGYT
-,13,-,TRBV5-5,ASSLQSNMNTEAF
-,12,TRBD1,TRBV27,ASSPLQGAGEQY
-,14,TRBD1,TRBV11-2,ASSLLQGGSQETQY
-,13,TRBD1,TRBV6-1,ASSEQGEMNTEAF
-,11,TRBD1,TRBV9,ASSLRGQGGQF
-,13,-,TRBV18,ASSPPGRMNTEAF
few,11,-,TRBV5-6,ASSMTGGDTQY
-,16,TRBD2,TRBV4-1,ASSPAGTGTRDTYEQY
-,12,TRBD1,TRBV5-1,ASRPQGQGEGYT
few,14,TRBD2,TRBV29-1,STRTSGMGSYNEQF
few,15,-,TRBV2,ASSEDLAGSGNQPQH
-,13,TRBD1,TRBV7-9,ASSSGGGEFNEQF
-,12,TRBD2,TRBV27,ASSKREGLYEQY
-,10,-,TRBV6-6,ASSYSREKLF
-,14,TRBD1,TRBV6-1,ASSAWGQIPSYEQY
-,14,TRBD2,TRBV7-2,ASSGRGAGGGNEQF
few,13,-,TRBV10-3,AISDSDRRPYEQY
few,13,-,TRBV6-5,ASSYGLGQYNEQF
-,12,-,TRBV19,ASSPRESAWELF
few,9,-,TRBV11-2,ASSLPSEAF
-,10,-,TRBV19,ASSIERGGQF